A selection of T cell receptor beta chains follows, all from one sample in a study of regulatory T cells in long-lasting Graves disease. One entry per CDR3 protein results from TCRdb running MiXCR on the multiplex PCR reads. The sample contains about 520,000 distinct CDR3 sequences, 12% of which appear only once. The same data also contributed to another study, on T cells in Graves' hyperthyroidism and ophthalmopathy.

This sample comprised peripheral blood mononuclear cells (PBMCs), obtained at new diagnosis, from a patient treated with antithyroid drugs. These receptors came from a woman aged 25 to 39 with Graves disease. Each CDR3 is given with its conserved first and last residue. The D gene is left open where the match is weak. A clone size is listed for some rows: how often the clone was seen (once, few, many), or a class if it is expanded.

TRBV10-2,TRBJ1-2,many,14,NA,TGCGCCAGCAGTCCTTCTTCCGCCAGGGGTGGCTACACCTTC,CASSPSSARGGYTF
TRBV6-1,TRBJ1-2,many,15,NA,TGTGCCAGCAGTCCCCAGGTCAGTCCAGGCTATGGCTACACCTTC,CASSPQVSPGYGYTF
TRBV25-1,TRBJ1-5,NA,13,NA,TGTGCCAGCAGTGAATACATCGGGGGGCCCCAGCATTTT,CASSEYIGGPQHF
TRBV7-6,TRBJ2-2,NA,12,NA,TGTGCCAGCAGCTTAGCTTCCGGGCAGCTGTTTTTT,CASSLASGQLFF
TRBV12-3/TRBV12-4,TRBJ2-4,many,14,NA,TGTGCCAGCAGTTTAGGGGGGGCGGAAAACATTCAGTACTTC,CASSLGGAENIQYF
TRBV29-1,TRBJ2-7,NA,13,TRBD2,TGCAGCGCCGGGACCGCGACGGGGGGCGAGCAGTACTTC,CSAGTATGGEQYF
TRBV4-3,TRBJ2-5,many,16,NA,TGCGCCAGCAGCCAAGGGTTAACTAGCCAACAAGAGACCCAGTACTTC,CASSQGLTSQQETQYF
TRBV6-2/TRBV6-3,TRBJ2-4,many,16,TRBD2,TGTGCCAGCAACCCTAAGTCGGGCGGGGGGGGAAACATTCAGTACTTC,CASNPKSGGGGNIQYF
TRBV30,TRBJ1-1,many,14,NA,TGTGCCTGGGACGCGGGCCAGTCGAAGACTGAAGCTTTCTTT,CAWDAGQSKTEAFF
TRBV7-8,TRBJ1-6,many,16,NA,TGTGCCAGCAGCCCCTGGGGGAGCTCCTATAATTCACCCCTCCACTTT,CASSPWGSSYNSPLHF
TRBV27,TRBJ2-7,NA,15,TRBD2,TGTGCCAGCAGTACAGACCCCGGACTAGCGTACGAGCAGTACTTC,CASSTDPGLAYEQYF
TRBV10-3,TRBJ2-2,many,14,NA,TGTGCCATCAGTGAGGCACAGGGATCCGGGGAGCTGTTTTTT,CAISEAQGSGELFF
TRBV7-8,TRBJ2-3,many,16,NA,TGTGCCAGCAGCTTAGCGCCCAGAAGTTCCACAGATACGCAGTATTTT,CASSLAPRSSTDTQYF
TRBV28,TRBJ1-1,many,14,NA,TGTGCCAGCAGTTCCCCTGACAGTTACACTGAAGCTTTCTTT,CASSSPDSYTEAFF
TRBV15,TRBJ1-2,many,14,NA,TGTGCCACCAGCAGAGGGGACACCGACTATGGCTACACCTTC,CATSRGDTDYGYTF
TRBV7-9,TRBJ1-2,NA,14,NA,TGTGCCAGCACCAGGGGAGACCGAACCTATGGCTACACCTTC,CASTRGDRTYGYTF
TRBV27,TRBJ1-6,NA,16,TRBD1,TGTGCCAGCAGTCCCTGGACAGGGGGCGTAGGATCACCCCTCCACTTT,CASSPWTGGVGSPLHF
TRBV11-2,TRBJ2-1,many,16,NA,TGTGCCAGCAGCTTAGGTGGGTGGAACAACAAGAATGAGCAGTTCTTC,CASSLGGWNNKNEQFF
TRBV10-3,TRBJ2-5,NA,14,TRBD1,TGTGCCATCAGTCCAGCCGGGACAGAGGAGACCCAGTACTTC,CAISPAGTEETQYF
TRBV28,TRBJ2-7,many,14,NA,TGTGCCAGCAGTTCCAACTCGATTATCCACGAGCAGTACTTC,CASSSNSIIHEQYF
TRBV10-1,TRBJ2-3,few,11,TRBD1,TGCGCCAGCGGACAGGGCTCTACGCAGTATTTT,CASGQGSTQYF
TRBV5-6,TRBJ2-3,NA,15,NA,TGTGCCAGCAGCCGGGATTACACGGGCACAGATACGCAGTATTTT,CASSRDYTGTDTQYF
TRBV7-8,TRBJ2-1,many,13,NA,TGTGCCAGCAGCTTAGCCCGGAGGGCCGAGCAGTTCTTC,CASSLARRAEQFF
TRBV28,TRBJ1-5,NA,13,NA,TGTGCCAGCAGTTTAGGTACCACGGCGCCCCAGCATTTT,CASSLGTTAPQHF
TRBV20-1,TRBJ2-3,few,16,TRBD2,TGCAGTGCTAGAGGATTTATTAGCGGGAGCACAGATACGCAGTATTTT,CSARGFISGSTDTQYF
TRBV6-5,TRBJ2-1,many,15,NA,TGTGCCAGCAGTTACGGGCGGGGCCTAAACAATGAGCAGTTCTTC,CASSYGRGLNNEQFF